These 9 T cell receptor beta chains came from one sample sequenced in a study of cytomegalovirus exposure and HLA in healthy donors. A multiplex PCR was run with 60 Vbeta primers and 13 Jbeta primers. The data were produced by immunoSEQ multiplex PCR, yet TCRdb's version contains in-frame clones alone and is incomplete. The sample carries under 200,000 clones, about 80% recorded once. Source material: PBMCs. The receptor source for this set is a woman aged 50 to 60 in good health and CMV-seronegative.

V and J are TRBV19 and TRBJ2-4; 8 bases align to TRBD1. The V segment lost 8 bases and the J segment 2 bases; nucleotides outside the gene matches: 5. CDR3 length equals 14 residues. CDR1 LNHDA and CDR2 SQIVND come from the germline V gene (reference sequence). Written as DNA, the CDR3 is TGTGCCAGTCGACAGGGGAGGTCCAAAAACATTCAGTACTTC. Translation gives CASRQGRSKNIQYF.

V and J are TRBV5-1 and TRBJ2-1; a weak D match, TRBD2 (6 bases). CDR1 SGHRS and CDR2 YFSETQ come from the germline V gene. With 7 bases removed from V and 0 bases from J, the gap between germline ends came to 11 bases. The CDR3 length is 14 residues. This CDR3 reads CASLKGGSYNEQFF. In DNA form, the CDR3 reads TGCGCCAGCCTAAAGGGAGGCTCCTACAATGAGCAGTTCTTC.

The V call is TRBV7-8, the J call TRBJ2-3; tentative D call: TRBD2 (6 bases). The CDR3 totals 16 residues. Germline V lookup: CDR1 SGHVS, CDR2 FQNEAQ. V was trimmed by 5 bases and J by 2 bases, leaving 17 bases between them. CDR3 loop: CASSRRRGQPTDTQYF. The CDR3 region has the DNA TGTGCCAGCAGCCGCCGGAGGGGTCAGCCCACAGATACGCAGTATTTT.

The chain joins TRBV19 to TRBJ1-5, with D possibly matching TRBD1 (5 bases). Germline assignment: CDR1 LNHDA and CDR2 SQIVND (reference sequence). V lost 6 bases and J lost 5, with 11 bases in between. The CDR3 covers 13 residues. CDR3: CASSRRGDQPQHF. The DNA of the CDR3 is TGTGCCAGTAGCCGCCGGGGGGATCAGCCCCAGCATTTT.

The chain links TRBV5-6 to TRBJ1-1; possible D gene TRBD1, 5 bases. The CDR3 is made up of 15 amino acids. The germline gives CDR1 SGHDT, CDR2 YYEEEE. Trimming took off 4 bases at V and 3 bases at J, with 16 bases between the two ends. As DNA, the CDR3 is TGTGCCAGCAGCGACGAGGGACTGTTGTACACTGAAGCTTTCTTT. Its protein product is CASSDEGLLYTEAFF.

This chain uses TRBV7-9 with TRBJ1-2; no clear D gene. This CDR3 has 15 amino acids. The germline CDR1 and CDR2 sequences are SEHNR and FQNEAQ (reference sequence). With 4 bases removed from V and 0 bases from J, the gap between germline ends came to 12 bases. The CDR3 is CASSSPGITNYGYTF. CDR3 nucleotide sequence: TGTGCCAGCAGCTCACCAGGCATAACTAACTATGGCTACACCTTC.

The chain combines TRBV6-1 with TRBJ2-1; possibly TRBD2 for D (5 bases). CDR1 is MNHNS, CDR2 SASEGT, per germline. This CDR3 is built from 17 residues. Trimming cost V 4 bases and J 2 bases, with 18 bases left between them. CDR3 residues: CASSGESPSSPYNEQFF. The CDR3 DNA follows: TGTGCCAGCAGTGGGGAGAGCCCCTCTAGCCCCTACAATGAGCAGTTCTTC.

J is TRBJ1-3 and V is TRBV15; D not resolved. V was cut by 0 bases and J by 4 bases, with 13 bases left in between. CDR3 length equals 16 residues. CDR1 is LNHNV, CDR2 YYDKDF, per germline (reference sequence). The CDR3 nucleotides read TGTGCCACCAGCAGAGATCAAACCTCAGGAGGAAACACCATATATTTT. Translated: CATSRDQTSGGNTIYF.

The CDR3 loop reads CASYNPSGTDGNTIYF. In nucleotides, the CDR3 is TGTGCCAGTTACAATCCCTCCGGGACAGACGGAAACACCATATATTTT. This chain links TRBV19 with TRBJ1-3; 7 nucleotides line up with TRBD1. The trim removed 8 bases at V and 4 bases at J, leaving 14 bases unmatched. In germline, CDR1 is LNHDA, CDR2 SQIVND (reference sequence). The CDR3 is 16 amino acids.